This passage covers 19 T cell receptor beta chains from one sample sequenced in a study of cytomegalovirus exposure and HLA in healthy donors. Primers for the PCR totalled 60 Vbeta and 13 Jbeta. Generated by immunoSEQ multiplex PCR, the TCRdb table keeps only in-frame clones and is missing some. Its clone listing holds about 130,000 clones. Sequenced material: PBMCs. The receptors originated from a man aged 30-40 years in good health and CMV-seronegative.

This chain connects TRBV4-2 to TRBJ2-1; 11 positions agree with TRBD2. CDR1 LGHNA and CDR2 YNFKEQ come from the germline V gene. This CDR3 comprises 18 residues. The trim removed 3 bases at V and 2 bases at J, leaving 9 bases unmatched. CDR3 DNA sequence: TGTGCCAGCAGCCAGGCCCGACTAGCGGGGATTGCCTACAATGAGCAGTTCTTC. This sequence encodes CASSQARLAGIAYNEQFF.

The gene calls are TRBV5-6 and TRBJ2-7, with 7 bases that match TRBD2. The CDR3 has 15 residues. The germline gives CDR1 SGHDT, CDR2 YYEEEE. V shed 4 bases, J shed 5 bases, and the junction held 12 bases outside the gene matches. The CDR3 DNA follows: TGTGCCAGCAGCGTCAGGAGCGGGAATTGGGACGAGCAGTACTTC. Amino acids: CASSVRSGNWDEQYF.

Note on this clone: Other nucleotide sequences in the sample specify the same CDR3. This rearrangement joins TRBV30 to TRBJ1-6; 7 nucleotides line up with TRBD1. The CDR3 loop spans 15 amino acids. The germline V gene has CDR1 GTSNPN and CDR2 SVGIG (reference sequence). V lost 3 bases to trimming and J lost 0 bases; unmatched junction nucleotides: 2. DNA of the CDR3: TGTGCCTGGAGGACAGGGAGCTCCTATAATTCACCCCTCCACTTT. It translates to CAWRTGSSYNSPLHF.

The CDR3 coding sequence is TGTGCCACCCTCGGGGGACTAGCGAAAAACTCTGGGGCCAACGTCCTGACTTTC. Its protein is CATLGGLAKNSGANVLTF. The chain carries TRBV19 and TRBJ2-6; 10 nucleotides line up with TRBD2. With 10 bases clipped from V and 0 bases from J, the junction kept 12 bases outside the gene matches. The CDR3 covers 18 residues. The germline CDR1 and CDR2 sequences are LNHDA and SQIVND (reference sequence).

CDR3 DNA: TGTGCCAGCAGCTTGCCCGGGGACAGGGACAATGAGCAGTTCTTC. This encodes CASSLPGDRDNEQFF. The V and J genes are TRBV5-4 and TRBJ2-1; 9 bases align to TRBD1. The CDR3 contains 15 residues. Looked up from germline, CDR1 is SGHNT and CDR2 is YYREEE (reference sequence). V shed 1 base and J 5 bases; nucleotides not matched to a gene: 4.

The chain combines TRBV28 with TRBJ2-1, with 12 nucleotides matching TRBD2. CDR1 and CDR2 from the germline V gene are MDHEN and SYDVKM. This CDR3 contains 15 residues. V shed 6 bases and J 8 bases; nucleotides not matched to a gene: 8. This chain's CDR3 is CASSLRLAGVDEQFF. DNA of the CDR3: TGTGCCAGCAGCCTAAGACTAGCGGGAGTGGATGAGCAGTTCTTC.

The chain is built from TRBV4-1 and TRBJ2-1; TRBD2 aligns across 8 bases. Germline values: CDR1 MGHRA, CDR2 YSYEKL. V gave up 0 bases and J gave up 4 bases; unmatched junction bases: 8. The CDR3 extends over 17 amino acids. CDR3 amino acids: CASSQDPAGTSYNEQFF. As DNA, the CDR3 is TGCGCCAGCAGCCAAGATCCGGCAGGGACTAGTTACAATGAGCAGTTCTTC.

The chain is built from TRBV5-4 and TRBJ1-2; 7 nucleotides agree with TRBD1. The length of the CDR3 is 15 residues. The V segment lost 2 bases and the J segment 5 bases; nucleotides outside the gene matches: 9. Germline CDR1 and CDR2: SGHNT and YYREEE (reference sequence). The chain's CDR3 is CASSFGTETFYGYTF. DNA for the CDR3: TGTGCCAGCAGCTTCGGGACAGAGACGTTTTATGGCTACACCTTC.

The genes are TRBV30 and TRBJ2-4; D perhaps matches TRBD1 (5 bases). CDR3 size: 18 residues. Germline V lookup: CDR1 GTSNPN, CDR2 SVGIG (reference sequence). V lost 0 bases to trimming and J lost 0 bases, with 18 bases between them. This CDR3 reads CAWSVIFFGALAKNIQYF. The DNA for the CDR3 is TGTGCCTGGAGTGTAATTTTTTTTGGGGCTCTAGCCAAAAACATTCAGTACTTC.

This chain links TRBV11-3 with TRBJ2-1, with TRBD2 identical over 13 bases. CDR1 and CDR2 from the germline V gene are SGHNT and YENEEA. CDR3 length: 17 residues. Trimming took 4 bases from V and 8 from J; bases not matched to a gene: 11. DNA of the CDR3: TGTGCCAGCAGCTCCCCCCTACTAGCGGGAGGGCCGGATGAGCAGTTCTTC. Residues: CASSSPLLAGGPDEQFF.

This chain connects TRBV28 to TRBJ2-7, with a tentative D call TRBD2 (5 bases). The V gene's germline CDR1 is MDHEN and CDR2 SYDVKM. The CDR3 runs to 13 residues. Trimming removed 6 bases at V and 6 bases at J, with 15 bases between. The CDR3 protein is CASSGPGKREQYF. The CDR3 nucleotides are TGTGCCAGCAGCGGTCCGGGGAAACGCGAGCAGTACTTC.

J is TRBJ1-2 and V is TRBV6-1; tentatively, D is TRBD1 (5 bases). Germline CDR1 and CDR2: MNHNS and SASEGT. With 0 bases removed from V and 6 bases from J, the gap between germline ends came to 11 bases. The CDR3 contains 14 residues. The CDR3 nucleotides are TGTGCCAGCAGTGAAGCGCGGCAGGGAAATGGCTACACCTTC. Encoded protein: CASSEARQGNGYTF.

The chain employs TRBV30 and TRBJ1-1; a weak D match, TRBD1 (6 bases). Looked up from germline, CDR1 is GTSNPN and CDR2 is SVGIG (reference sequence). CDR3 length: 12 amino acids. V was shortened by 3 bases and J by 6 bases, with 11 bases between the two germline ends. In DNA form, the CDR3 reads TGTGCCTGGAGGGGGGGGCACTCTGAAGCTTTCTTT. This sequence encodes CAWRGGHSEAFF.

The V gene is TRBV19, the J gene TRBJ2-1; D is undetermined. The CDR3 totals 13 residues. Germline-derived CDR1 and CDR2 are LNHDA and SQIVND (reference sequence). V lost 7 bases and J 12 bases, leaving 19 bases between the germline ends. Written as DNA, the CDR3 is TGTGCCAGTAAGAGGAGACCTTACACTGGGCAGTTCTTC. It is translated as CASKRRPYTGQFF.

The chain couples TRBV6-5 to TRBJ1-6; TRBD1 agrees at 8 bases. The CDR3 covers 16 residues. V shed 4 bases and J 6 bases; nucleotides not matched to a gene: 8. Germline CDR1 is MNHEY and CDR2 is SVGAGI. CDR3 sequence reads: CASSFGQGLGNSPLHF. The CDR3 bases are TGTGCCAGCAGTTTCGGACAGGGTTTGGGTAATTCACCCCTCCACTTT.

This chain uses TRBV7-3 with TRBJ2-2; D is unclear. This CDR3 is 16 amino acids long. Per germline, CDR1 SGHTA and CDR2 FQGTGA. Between the trimmed V and J ends, which lost 3 bases and 1 base, there was a span of 12 bases. The DNA of the CDR3 is TGTGCCAGCAGCTTGACGGTAGGAGTGAACACCGGGGAGCTGTTTTTT. Its protein is CASSLTVGVNTGELFF.

This sequence joins TRBV19 and TRBJ2-1; 7 nucleotides align to TRBD2. Germline V gene sequence: CDR1 LNHDA, CDR2 SQIVND (reference sequence). The V segment lost 7 bases and the J segment 9 bases; nucleotides outside the gene matches: 15. The CDR3 runs 15 residues. CDR3 amino acids: CASKLIAGSHGEQFF. CDR3 coding DNA: TGTGCCAGTAAGTTGATAGCGGGTAGTCACGGTGAGCAGTTCTTC.

The V gene is TRBV7-9, the J gene TRBJ2-2; 8 nucleotides agree with TRBD2. CDR1 is SEHNR and CDR2 is FQNEAQ in the germline V gene (reference sequence). CDR3 length: 14 residues. With V trimmed by 10 bases and J by 5 bases, 9 bases remained unmatched. CDR3 amino acids: CATPRGLETGELFF. Written as DNA, the CDR3 is TGTGCCACCCCTCGGGGACTAGAGACCGGGGAGCTGTTTTTT.

CDR3 loop: CASSSKTGDGYTF. The CDR3 region has the DNA TGCGCCAGCAGCTCGAAGACAGGGGATGGCTACACCTTC. The chain uses TRBV5-1 and TRBJ1-2; 8 nucleotides align to TRBD1. Trimming cost V 3 bases and J 6 bases; bases outside gene matches: 4. This CDR3 has 13 amino acids. Germline V gene lookup returns CDR1 SGHRS and CDR2 YFSETQ. Complete variable domain (other parts from reference TRBV5-1 and TRBJ1-2): KAGVTQTPRYLIKTRGQQVTLSCSPISGHRSVSWYQQTPGQGLQFLFEYFSETQRNKGNFPGRFSGRQFSNSRSEMNVSTLELGDSALYLCASSSKTGDGYTFGSGTRLTVV.